The source of this TCR beta chain is a study of T cell responses to AZD1222 COVID-19 vaccine. Method: immunoSEQ multiplex PCR; TCRdb's copy keeps in-frame clones and lacks some. The sample has over 85,000 clones, 65% to 85% seen once; the top ten hold 4% to 5%. In regard to this clone: The antigen is undetermined.

Findings and caveats of the study: At 160-218 and 743-854, vaccine-associated CD4 TCRs were dominant, and they spanned spike.

The clonotype originates from an adult in good health. The source material was peripheral blood, sampled on day 0 of AZD1222 vaccination.

The CDR3, as DNA: TGCGCCAGCAGCCTAAGGGGGCAGGATTCACCCCTCCACTTT. Amino acid sequence: CASSLRGQDSPLHF. This sequence joins TRBV4-1 and TRBJ1-6; TRBD1 matches at 7 bases. The CDR3 totals 14 residues. With V trimmed by 4 bases and J by 8 bases, 5 bases remained unmatched. From germline, CDR1 is MGHRA and CDR2 YSYEKL.